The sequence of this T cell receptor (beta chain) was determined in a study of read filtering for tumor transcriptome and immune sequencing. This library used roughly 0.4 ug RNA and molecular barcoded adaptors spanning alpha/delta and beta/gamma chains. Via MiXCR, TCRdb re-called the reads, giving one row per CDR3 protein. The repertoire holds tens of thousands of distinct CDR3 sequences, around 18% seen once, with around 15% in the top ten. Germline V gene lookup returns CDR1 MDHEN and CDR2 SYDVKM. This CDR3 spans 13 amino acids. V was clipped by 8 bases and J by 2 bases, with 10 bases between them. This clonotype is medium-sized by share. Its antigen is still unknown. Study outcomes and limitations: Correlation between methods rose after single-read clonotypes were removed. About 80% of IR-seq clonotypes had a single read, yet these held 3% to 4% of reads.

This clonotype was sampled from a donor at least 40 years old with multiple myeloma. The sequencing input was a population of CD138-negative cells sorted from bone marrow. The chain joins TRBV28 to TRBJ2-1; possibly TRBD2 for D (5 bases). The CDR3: CASGPEAYNEQFF. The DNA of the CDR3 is TGTGCCAGCGGACCGGAGGCCTACAATGAGCAGTTCTTC.